The present entry profiles one TCR beta chain with its context. The method was immunoSEQ multiplex PCR; TCRdb's version includes in-frame clones alone and lacks a portion of them. The sample holds tens of thousands of clones, around 87% seen once. These data originate in a study of blood T cell repertoires in COVID-19. Study as a whole: Acute-phase and convalescent COVID-19 samples originated in the United States, Italy and Spain.

The CDR3 totals 14 residues. Deletions cut 8 bases from V and 5 bases from J, with 16 bases between. Germline V CDR1 and CDR2: MDHEN, SYDVKM. Sequencing was carried out using peripheral blood. The chain joins TRBV28 to TRBJ1-5; no clear D gene. This sequence originates from an elderly man with active or convalescent COVID-19. CDR3 amino acids: CASLAGVRDQPQHF. The CDR3 DNA is TGTGCCAGCCTCGCCGGGGTAAGAGATCAGCCCCAGCATTTT.